The T cell receptor beta chain described here comes from a study of shared clonotypes between healthy human individuals (dated by TCRdb to about 2020). For context, the study as a whole: The cohort comprised a couple of women and a few men aged 18 to 49 years. Leukapheresis yielded between about 0.85 and 10 billion PBMCs per donor. To increase sequencing depth and limit assay-specific biases, TCR repertoire library preparation and sequencing were carried out by different laboratories using diverse techniques. Blood TCR repertoires of about five healthy adults were deeply sequenced to estimate repertoire size and the extent of clonotype sharing between individuals. For each donor, three plates each were used for CD4 naive and CD4 memory, two plates were used for CD8 naive, and one plate was used for CD8 memory. The study at large found these results: Compared with non-shared clonotypes, clonotypes shared by all four sorted-subset donors had higher generation probabilities. Because the study included a small number of donors, the genetic and exposure-history diversity represented was limited. Only blood was sampled, and tissue TCR repertoires likely differ from those in blood. Incomplete sequencing was indicated by rarefaction of sorted-subset datasets, despite the large sequencing depth. Estimated clonotype richness was generally larger for naive than for memory subsets. Roughly 5% of naive CD4, 3.5% of naive CD8, roughly 2.4% of memory CD4, and over 0.35% of memory CD8 clonotypes were shared across several donors. Based on pairwise subsampling, the degree of clonotype sharing among donors was expected to be affected by sequencing depth.

Between the V and J ends, shortened by 6 bases and 0 bases respectively, the junction contains 18 bases. The germline V gene (reference sequence) supplies CDR1 PRHDT and CDR2 FYEKMQ. Inclusive of the bounding cysteine and phenylalanine, the CDR3 is 17 residues long. Only the CDR3 DNA is retained, 51 bases long and in frame from the first base. In regard to this clone: Its cognate antigen has yet to be identified. No base quality information exists; no much larger clone differs at one position.

CD8 naive samples were CD45RO-negative cells positively selected for CCR7, giving a CD45RA+CCR7+ population that excluded TemRA cells. Donors were healthy HIV-negative adults with no recently reported acute infections or vaccinations. Every donor was a Caucasian adult living in Nashville, Tennessee, USA. After blood collection by leukapheresis, PBMCs were isolated using Ficoll-Histopaque density gradient centrifugation and then cryopreserved in the vapor phase of liquid nitrogen. Purity and quantity of every magnetically sorted T cell population were checked by analytical flow cytometry. Each sorted fraction had its genomic DNA isolated and then quantified by UV absorbance on a Nanodrop 2000c. Using the deep immunoSEQ assay, TCR CDR3 regions were amplified from genomic DNA by multiplex PCR. Extracted genomic DNA from each cell subset was spread evenly across all wells of several immunoSEQ 96-well plates, with each plate serving as a replicate. For sorted subsets, each replicate PCR was loaded with 200 ng genomic DNA, equivalent to some 27,000 T cell genomes. Purified libraries were quantified with a Qubit 3.0 fluorometer, sized on a Bioanalyzer 2100, and re-quantified with the KAPA Library Quantification kit. A separate single-read 150-cycle Illumina NextSeq 550 flow cell was used to sequence each immunoSEQ 96-well plate. The source study handled its data this way. Because only junctional sequences without quality scores were contained in the immunoSEQ output, filtering matching that applied to full-length reads could not be performed. Sequences were annotated with PyIR, a Python wrapper for IgBLAST v1.9, and V/J genes and CDR3 were assigned using IMGT germline references. Reads were removed for weak V/J assignments (E-value above 1e-6), missing CDR3, stop codons, out-of-frame junctions, or ambiguous translated residues. A V3J clonotype was defined by an identical inferred V gene, J gene, and CDR3 amino acid sequence. Percentage overlap between repertoires was computed as shared unique clonotypes divided by the size of the smaller repertoire. Richness of each repertoire was evaluated using RTK rarefaction, the Chao1 estimator, and Recon v2.1 estimates of unobserved clonotypes. OLGA was used to compute generation probabilities for all TCRbeta clonotypes that the gDNA method yielded from a few donors. The immuneACCESS repertoire file appears here via TCRdb, limited to in-frame rearrangements. These files lack a portion of the clones; in checked studies, under half of the deficit traces to unresolved V genes, and the cause of the others is not known. Clone size and V and J calls were adopted from that table, with D and trimming inferred from the DNA. For this sample the table gives more than 2 million clones, of which approximately 95% were detected only once. The ten most abundant clones make up around 1.1% of the sample.

The sample was naive CD8+ T cells sorted from blood. The cell subset or site label, read with the paper, signifies: CD45RA+CCR7+. The sequence was obtained from a man aged 18 to 29 in good health. Here the chain combines TRBV13 and TRBJ2-1; the D segment could be TRBD2, given 5 matching bases. The sequence in DNA is TGTGCCAGCAGTCAAACCCAAGGACTTCCCTCCTACAATGAGCAGTTCTTC. This translates into CASSQTQGLPSYNEQFF.